A selection of T cell receptor beta chains follows, all from one sample in a study of blood T cell repertoires in COVID-19. Some clones are missing from TCRdb's copy, which holds only in-frame ones; the method was immunoSEQ multiplex PCR. The repertoire holds under 50,000 clones, with 85% as singletons. Source material: peripheral blood. The receptors come from a human donor in a cohort sampled during active COVID-19. CDR3s include the opening cysteine and the closing phenylalanine or tryptophan. A D gene is named only where the DNA matches it firmly. Clone size appears in some rows only: once, few, many, or a class for an expanded clone.

D,J,V,size,CDR3,DNA
TRBD1,TRBJ2-7,TRBV5-1,-,CASSAGQGGYEQYF,TGCGCCAGCAGCGCGGGACAGGGAGGCTACGAGCAGTACTTC
-,TRBJ1-3,TRBV4-2,-,CASSQEITYGNTIYF,TGTGCCAGCAGCCAAGAAATAACATATGGAAACACCATATATTTT
-,TRBJ2-1,TRBV6-2/TRBV6-3,-,CASSPGYNEQFF,TGTGCCAGCAGCCCCGGGTACAATGAGCAGTTCTTC
-,TRBJ2-3,TRBV15,-,CATSSFGTPQDTQYF,TGTGCCACCAGCAGTTTTGGGACACCGCAGGATACGCAGTATTTT
-,TRBJ1-5,TRBV5-5,few,CASSLTANQPQHF,TGTGCCAGCAGCTTGACAGCAAATCAGCCCCAGCATTTT
-,TRBJ1-4,TRBV27,-,CASSNREGEKLFF,TGTGCCAGCAGCAACAGGGAGGGTGAAAAACTGTTTTTT
-,TRBJ1-1,TRBV3-1/TRBV3-2,-,CASSRTTTLEAFF,TGTGCCAGCAGTCGGACAACCACGCTTGAAGCTTTCTTT
-,TRBJ1-2,TRBV12-1,-,CASSPTYGYTF,TGTGCCAGCAGTCCTACTTATGGCTACACCTTC
-,TRBJ2-7,TRBV7-2,-,CASSSGTLYEQYF,TGTGCCAGCAGCTCCGGGACACTCTACGAGCAGTACTTC
TRBD2,TRBJ2-3,TRBV5-1,-,CASSLGLSSGRGDTQYF,TGCGCCAGCAGCTTGGGACTTTCGAGCGGGAGGGGAGATACGCAGTATTTT
TRBD1,TRBJ2-7,TRBV2,-,CASSGDSPYEQYF,TGTGCCAGCAGTGGGGACAGCCCCTACGAGCAGTACTTC
TRBD1,TRBJ1-5,TRBV4-3,-,CASSQATGGIQPQHF,TGCGCCAGCAGCCAAGCAACAGGGGGTATTCAGCCCCAGCATTTT
TRBD1,TRBJ2-7,TRBV30,-,CAWSYRDRGREQYF,TGTGCCTGGAGTTACCGGGACAGGGGGAGGGAGCAGTACTTC
-,TRBJ2-5,TRBV14,-,CASSQGLNVKGYQETQYF,TGTGCCAGCAGCCAAGGATTAAACGTCAAGGGGTACCAAGAGACCCAGTACTTC
-,TRBJ2-2,TRBV6-5,-,CASRTSSGELFF,TGTGCCAGCAGGACTTCTTCGGGGGAGCTGTTTTTT
-,TRBJ1-6,TRBV5-5,-,CASSLGPKLEGSSPLHF,TGTGCCAGCAGCTTGGGACCGAAACTGGAGGGTAGTTCACCCCTCCACTTT
TRBD1,TRBJ2-1,TRBV5-1,-,CASSLWTGGTYNEQFF,TGCGCCAGCAGCCTATGGACAGGGGGCACCTACAATGAGCAGTTCTTC
-,TRBJ1-4,TRBV3-1/TRBV3-2,-,CASSQVRQATGQKLFF,TGTGCCAGCAGCCAAGTCCGACAGGCGACGGGACAAAAACTGTTTTTT